This TCR beta chain was recorded in a study of blood T cells in healthy people across ages (dated by TCRdb to 2015 to 2017). General notes on the study: In model experiments, template switching captured about one uniquely barcoded TCR beta cDNA molecule for every two T cells. To track age-related changes in TCR beta repertoire diversity, the study relied on deep sequencing normalized with unique cDNA molecular identifiers. The donors were divided into four age groups: young (average about 16 years), middle-aged (roughly 40), aged (about 62) and long-lived (nearly 85). Donors of different ages were randomly distributed across sequencing lanes to avoid experimental bias. The study analyzed two additional independent replicas of 1 million unique cDNA reads from the same blood draw for two donors, one aged 18 to 29 and one aged 80 or older. Points the paper makes about the study in general: Compared with the aged group, the long-lived group had more naive CD4+ T cells, fewer expanded clones and increased TCR diversity, suggesting age selection. Since profiling was done on bulk unsorted PBMCs, naive and antigen-experienced compartments could not be conclusively compared. Donor CMV infection status was unknown, potentially confounding age-related changes in expanded clonotypes. Total diversity estimates from one million sequenced T cells were considered lower bounds and underestimates. As age increased, observed TCR beta diversity per million T cells dropped in a roughly linear way, and a significant reduction was already evident by age 40. There was a strong correlation between observed TCR beta diversity and the percentage of naive T cells measured by flow cytometry.

Donors were about 36 systemically healthy Caucasian individuals from Russia aged roughly 6 to 95 years. Each donor gave ten milliliters of peripheral blood, collected into EDTA-treated Vacutainer tubes. Ficoll-Paque density-gradient centrifugation was used to isolate PBMCs, with at least 6.5 million per sample. Total RNA was extracted from PBMCs with Trizol reagent, with at least 6 micrograms obtained per sample. The percentages of naive CD45RAhigh/CD27high T cells were determined by flow cytometry on a PBMC aliquot from every donor. Receptors were amplified or captured by 5' RACE. The data were produced on an Illumina HiSeq 2500. A second PCR of about 6 to 11 cycles was performed with a sample-barcoded 5' primer and a J-beta primer mix. A unique molecular identifier was introduced onto each TCR beta cDNA molecule by a template-switch 5' adaptor carrying 12 random nucleotides. Each sample yielded at least 2.5 million CDR3-containing paired-end reads. The Mint cDNA synthesis kit, primed by a TRBC-specific oligonucleotide, was used to synthesize first-strand cDNA from all RNA. After uracil-DNA glycosylase treatment, a first 18-cycle PCR used universal primers M1SS and BC2_uni_R on all cDNA. Processing in the source paper ran as follows. Each sample was normalized by randomly selecting 1 million high-quality reads, each carrying a distinct molecular identifier. Reads sharing molecular identifiers were discarded rather than binned into consensus sequences. CDR3 identification, clonotype clustering and error correction used MiTCR with a Q25 quality threshold and the strictest error-elimination algorithm. A nonparametric unseen species model with Euler transformation was used to estimate a lower bound on total TCR beta diversity. TCRdb itself trimmed the public reads at Q25 with fastp, ran MiXCR and retained productive beta chains. Under each unique CDR3 protein, matching rows form one entry showing the most common genes and DNA. The V and J calls, along with clone size, are taken from TCRdb and not from the paper's own processing. This sample lists fewer than 900,000 distinct CDR3 sequences; under 40% were detected once. Of the sample, about an eighth is held by the ten largest clones.

CDR1 and CDR2, per the germline V gene, are MGHRA and YSYEKL. The CDR3, cysteine through phenylalanine, is 14 amino acids long. The CDR3 DNA has 42 bases and is translated from base 1. Trimming removed 0 bases from V and 10 bases from J, leaving 15 bases between the germline ends. Points on this clonotype: The antigen it binds to is not known. Base qualities are missing; no much larger clone stands one base away.

Sequencing input: blood. The TCR sequence derives from a young man in good health. Recombination linked TRBV4-1 to TRBJ1-2; the D gene is unclear. The CDR3 protein: CASSQDFRNSAYTF. The nucleotides read TGCGCCAGCAGCCAAGATTTCAGGAATAGTGCCTACACCTTC.